One sample yielded the 3 T cell receptor delta chains listed below, sequenced in a study of gammadelta T cells in human blood. TCRdb reanalyzed the RT-PCR reads using CATT. The profile shows some 590 delta-chain clones, over 25% of them singletons. The sample comprised Vgamma9Vdelta2 gamma-delta T cells from adult blood. These receptors were collected from a human donor.

Worth noting for this clone: Since a much larger clone is just one base distant, this may be a read error. The same CDR3 arises from other DNA sequences in this sample as well. The V and J genes are TRDV2 and TRDJ1, with 12 nucleotides matching TRDD3. Looked up from germline, CDR1 is GEAIGNYY and CDR2 is EKD. This CDR3 is built from 17 residues. CDR3 DNA: TGTGCCTGTGACACCCTCGGTACTGGGGGATACACTGATAAACTCATCTTT. The encoded protein is CACDTLGTGGYTDKLIF.

A word on this clone: One base away lies a much larger clone, so this may be a sequencing read error. Other DNA sequences in the same sample also yield this CDR3. This chain links TRDV2 with TRDJ1, with 13 bases lining up with TRDD3. With V trimmed by 0 bases and J by 5 bases, 14 bases remained unmatched. Germline V gene lookup returns CDR1 GEAIGNYY and CDR2 EKD. The CDR3 is 19 residues long. The CDR3 DNA is TGTGCCTGTGACACCATCCCTGTACTGGGGGATACGGAGACTGATAAACTCATCTTT. Amino acids: CACDTIPVLGDTETDKLIF.

On this clone itself: A read error likely explains this, since a far larger clone differs by one base. The same CDR3 can be traced to other DNA sequences in this sample. V and J are TRDV2 and TRDJ1, with 9 nucleotides matching TRDD3. Germline CDR1 is GEAIGNYY and CDR2 is EKD. CDR3 length equals 16 residues. The CDR3 region has the DNA TGTGCCTGCGACACCCTGGGGGATGTGCGTACCGATAAACTCATCTTT. Translating gives CACDTLGDVRTDKLIF.